Below, 14 T cell receptor beta chains from the same sample are listed, as sequenced in a study of cytomegalovirus exposure and HLA in healthy donors (dated 2017 in TCRdb). The library relied on the immunoSEQ multiplex PCR assay. A mixture of 60 forward primers for TCR Vbeta segments and 13 reverse primers for TCR Jbeta segments was used in the multiplex PCR. In its TCRdb copy, this immuneACCESS table keeps in-frame sequences only and misses some clones. Where compared with another copy, unresolved V genes explain less than half of these, and the others have no known cause. The table for this sample lists 83,000 or so clones; approximately 80% of them were counted only once. Under 2% of the sample rests with the top ten. Sample: PBMCs. Every receptor here comes from a woman in her twenties or thirties in good health and CMV-seronegative.

The chain uses TRBV11-2 and TRBJ2-1; 8 nucleotides match TRBD1. V gave up 8 bases and J gave up 7 bases; unmatched junction bases: 16. This CDR3 region has 16 residues. Per germline, CDR1 SGHAT and CDR2 FQNNGV. As DNA, the CDR3 is TGTGCCAGCCGAAAGCCCTGGACAGGGACTTTAAATGAGCAGTTCTTC. Its protein is CASRKPWTGTLNEQFF.

The chain combines TRBV11-3 with TRBJ2-5; 7 nucleotides align to TRBD2. The CDR3 runs 13 residues. Germline CDR1 and CDR2: SGHNT and YENEEA. V shed 2 bases and J 7 bases; nucleotides not matched to a gene: 4. CDR3 amino acids: CASSLNWEGTQYF. In DNA form, the CDR3 reads TGTGCCAGCAGCTTAAATTGGGAGGGGACCCAGTACTTC.

This clone was detected a few times. V gene TRBV18 combines with J gene TRBJ1-4; 9 positions match TRBD1. Germline V gives CDR1 KGHSH, CDR2 LQKENI. J was trimmed by 8 bases and V by 3 bases; bases with no gene match: 34. CDR3 length: 24 residues. DNA for the CDR3: TGTGCCAGCTCACCCAAAGGGATCGACGCTGCCCGGACAGGGGCGCCCTCAGATGGAGAAAAACTGTTTTTT. This encodes CASSPKGIDAARTGAPSDGEKLFF.

This chain joins TRBV10-3 and TRBJ2-7, with a tentative D call TRBD1 (6 bases). The CDR3 contains 15 residues. V gave up 0 bases and J gave up 4 bases, with 13 bases separating them. Germline values: CDR1 ENHRY, CDR2 SYGVKD. DNA of the CDR3: TGTGCCATCAGTGAGTCCTCGGGACATAAGTACGAGCAGTACTTC. The encoded protein is CAISESSGHKYEQYF.

This clone was seen a handful of times. The gene calls are TRBV5-1 and TRBJ2-5, with 11 nucleotides matching TRBD2. The germline V gene encodes CDR1 SGHRS and CDR2 YFSETQ. Trimming took 2 bases from V and 3 from J; bases not matched to a gene: 3. This CDR3 contains 15 residues. In DNA, the CDR3 is TGCGCCAGCAGCTTTTTAGCGGGAGGGGAAGAGACCCAGTACTTC. It encodes CASSFLAGGEETQYF.

This sequence joins TRBV28 and TRBJ2-6, with unresolved D. V was shortened by 6 bases and J by 3 bases, with 21 bases between the two germline ends. The CDR3 is made up of 18 amino acids. Germline values: CDR1 MDHEN, CDR2 SYDVKM. The CDR3 DNA sequence: TGTGCCAGCAGCTCAAGACTTGGTAGAGGAAGTGGGGCCAACGTCCTGACTTTC. Translating it yields CASSSRLGRGSGANVLTF.

The table lists this clone with a few counts. This rearrangement joins TRBV27 to TRBJ2-7; 12 nucleotides match TRBD2. CDR1 MNHEY and CDR2 SMNVEV come from the germline V gene (reference sequence). The CDR3 spans 15 residues. V trimming: 7 bases; J trimming: 0 bases; junction bases outside the gene matches: 4. In nucleotides, the CDR3 is TGTGCCAGCACCCCGACTAGCGGGAGCTCCTACGAGCAGTACTTC. This translates into CASTPTSGSSYEQYF.

This clone was detected only once. The chain is built from TRBV5-1 and TRBJ2-3, with D perhaps matching TRBD1 (5 bases). CDR1 is SGHRS and CDR2 is YFSETQ in the germline V gene. This CDR3 contains 17 residues. Trimming stripped 5 bases from V and 0 bases from J, with 19 bases between. The CDR3, as DNA: TGCGCCAGCAGACGTGCTGGGGCACTCACGAGCACAGATACGCAGTATTTT. It codes for CASRRAGALTSTDTQYF.

This chain joins TRBV27 and TRBJ1-2; D is possibly TRBD1 (6 bases). The germline V gene has CDR1 MNHEY and CDR2 SMNVEV (reference sequence). This CDR3 region has 14 residues. Trimming removed 2 bases from V and 2 bases from J, with 9 bases in between. Here the CDR3 DNA reads TGTGCCAGCAGTTTACGACAGGCCAACTATGGCTACACCTTC. Translation: CASSLRQANYGYTF.

The J gene is TRBJ1-5, the V gene TRBV4-1, with D possibly being TRBD1 (5 bases). The CDR3 has 14 amino acids. Trimming left V 0 bases short and J 6 bases short, with 9 bases between. The germline CDR1 and CDR2 sequences are MGHRA and YSYEKL. The chain's CDR3 is CASSQETGVQPQHF. The DNA of the CDR3 is TGCGCCAGCAGCCAAGAAACGGGGGTTCAGCCCCAGCATTTT.

The sample holds one count of this clone. The CDR3 nucleotides are TGTGCCAGCAGTACCCGGACAGGGGGCATGACTGAAGCTTTCTTT. As protein: CASSTRTGGMTEAFF. The chain has TRBV25-1 and TRBJ1-1; 11 nucleotides match TRBD1. CDR3 length equals 15 residues. Germline loops: CDR1 MGHDK, CDR2 SYGVNS. Trimming removed 5 bases from V and 5 bases from J; junction bases left unmatched: 7.

The chain is built from TRBV11-1 and TRBJ2-5; possibly TRBD1 for D (6 bases). V gave up 6 bases and J gave up 2 bases, with 16 bases separating them. The CDR3 has 15 amino acids. The germline V gene encodes CDR1 SGHAT and CDR2 FQDESV (reference sequence). The CDR3 sequence: CASRGLTGIQETQYF. The DNA for the CDR3 is TGTGCCAGCAGAGGTTTGACAGGAATTCAAGAGACCCAGTACTTC.

The chain carries TRBV28 and TRBJ2-7, with TRBD2 as a possible D gene (7 bases). V was cut by 7 bases and J by 6 bases, with 22 bases left in between. Looked up from germline, CDR1 is MDHEN and CDR2 is SYDVKM. This CDR3 is 15 amino acids long. CDR3 loop: CASTAMGAGDPEQYF. The CDR3 nucleotides read TGTGCCAGCACAGCAATGGGGGCGGGAGATCCCGAGCAGTACTTC.

J is TRBJ1-4 and V is TRBV6-5, with 7 bases aligning to TRBD1. Germline V gene data show CDR1 as MNHEY and CDR2 as SVGAGI. This CDR3 has 14 amino acids. Losses at the gene ends were 6 bases for V and 9 bases for J; bases not matched to a gene: 10. CDR3 sequence reads: CASSQHGTEKKLFF. DNA of the CDR3: TGTGCCAGCAGCCAGCATGGGACAGAAAAAAAACTGTTTTTT.